This T cell receptor beta chain was identified in a study of glioma-infiltrating T cells. Germline V CDR1 and CDR2: SGHTA, FQGNSA. V was pared by 1 base and J by 0 bases, with 9 bases between. CDR3 length equals 16 residues. TCR alpha and beta CDR3 regions were amplified from RNA using iRepertoire nested multiplex PCR. Input was roughly 85-450 ng of tissue mRNA or PBMC total RNA. Each CDR3 protein gets one entry after TCRdb re-called the multiplex PCR reads with MiXCR. The table records tens of thousands of distinct CDR3 sequences, approximately 42% of them present only once. Findings and limits, study-wide: Tissue-blood divergence was below expectation in non-neoplastic patients, above in gliomas. Only very few CDR3 sequences appeared in both tissue and blood.

This clonotype was recorded at least ten times. Its antigen is unidentified. The clonotype originates from a human donor with low-grade glioma or glioblastoma, undergoing nonglioma brain surgery, or in good health (not recorded which). The sequenced sample consisted of glioma tissue, nonneoplastic brain tissue, or PBMCs (not recorded which). The V call is TRBV7-2, the J call TRBJ2-2; D is unclear. CDR3 residues: CASSLGYSPNTGELFF. CDR3 sequence (DNA): TGTGCCAGCAGCTTAGGGTACAGTCCGAACACCGGGGAGCTGTTTTTT.